This TCR beta chain was captured by sequencing in a study of blood T cell repertoires in COVID-19. Looking at the study overall: Whether acute or convalescent, the COVID-19 samples came from the United States, Italy and Spain. PBMCs, B-cell-depleted T cells, or T cells provided the cDNA or gDNA that made up the material.

Produced via immunoSEQ multiplex PCR; TCRdb's table is partial and in-frame only. The sample records about 330,000 clones, approximately 90% being singletons. Germline loops: CDR1 SNHLY, CDR2 FYNNEI. Trimming removed 3 bases at V and 3 bases at J, with 9 bases between. CDR3 length: 14 amino acids. The chain couples TRBV2 to TRBJ1-3; a possible D gene is TRBD1 (5 bases). This TCR was recovered from a woman aged 50 to 60 with active or convalescent COVID-19. Sequences were obtained from peripheral blood. The DNA for the CDR3 is TGTGCCAGCAGTGACAGGGCCCTTGGAAACACCATATATTTT. Its translation is CASSDRALGNTIYF.